The entry below gives a single T cell receptor beta chain sequence along with its context. The data were taken from a study of blood T cell repertoires in COVID-19. Repertoires were generated with immunoSEQ multiplex PCR, while TCRdb's copy carries only in-frame clones and drops some. The sample lists about 300,000 clones; about 89% were seen once. The recovered donors of Cohort 3 showed two negative PCRs, clearance, or symptom resolution. Losses at the gene ends were 7 bases for V and 4 bases for J; bases not matched to a gene: 8. The CDR3 runs to 15 residues. Germline V gene lookup returns CDR1 SGHTA and CDR2 FQGNSA.

The sample consisted of PBMCs or T cells enriched from blood (not recorded which). V usage is TRBV7-2 and J usage is TRBJ2-3, with 10 bases that match TRBD2. The clonotype originates from a young woman who had recovered from COVID-19. In nucleotides, the CDR3 is TGTGCCAGCAATCTAAGCGGGGGGGCGGCAGATACGCAGTATTTT. This gives the protein CASNLSGGAADTQYF.